These 15 T cell receptor beta chains were all obtained from the same sample, sequenced in a study of T-cell memory formation after mild COVID-19. TCRdb recomputed calls from the 5' RACE reads with MiXCR, one row per CDR3 protein. The sample lists roughly 600,000 distinct CDR3 sequences; around 17% were seen once. The sequenced material came from PBMCs or a T cell subset sorted from them (not recorded which). Every receptor here comes from an adult woman who had mild COVID-19 (a few samples of this study predate the infection). Cell type and time point are not known.

J is TRBJ2-5 and V is TRBV6-6, with 8 bases fitting TRBD2. CDR3 length equals 18 residues. Germline V lookup: CDR1 MNHNY, CDR2 SVGAGI (reference sequence). J was trimmed by 1 base and V by 2 bases; bases with no gene match: 12. In DNA, the CDR3 is TGTGCCAGCAGTTACCCCCCCGAGGTAGCGGGGCTCCAAGAGACCCAGTACTTC. This gives the protein CASSYPPEVAGLQETQYF.

This chain uses TRBV12-3 or TRBV12-4 with TRBJ2-3; D is ambiguous. V lost 2 bases to trimming and J lost 3 bases, with 21 bases between them. The CDR3 spans 18 residues. CDR3 in DNA: TGTGCCAGCAGTTTAAGCCCTCGACCCCGTCCCGGAACAGATACGCAGTATTTT. Protein sequence: CASSLSPRPRPGTDTQYF.

In DNA form, the CDR3 reads TGTGCCAGCAGGAAAAGTGGGGAGGTTTCACCCCTCCACTTT. This translates into CASRKSGEVSPLHF. V usage is TRBV6-5 and J usage is TRBJ1-6, with D hard to call. The CDR3 extends over 14 amino acids. V was cut by 6 bases and J by 9 bases, with 15 bases left in between. Germline values: CDR1 MNHEY, CDR2 SVGAGI.

There are many counts of this clonotype. J is TRBJ2-5 and V is TRBV12-3 or TRBV12-4; D possibly corresponds to TRBD1 (5 bases). CDR3 length: 12 residues. Trimming left V 5 bases short and J 9 bases short, with 13 bases between. CDR3 sequence reads: CASSLVEGAQYF. As DNA, the CDR3 is TGTGCCAGCAGTCTCGTGGAAGGGGCCCAGTACTTC.

This rearrangement joins TRBV20-1 to TRBJ2-7; TRBD2 matches 7 bases. The CDR3 is 15 residues long. V gave up 3 bases and J gave up 3 bases; unmatched junction bases: 11. The germline CDR1 and CDR2 sequences are DFQATT and SNEGSKA (reference sequence). CDR3 DNA: TGCAGTGCTAGGAATCCAGCGGGACTCCACTACGAGCAGTACTTC. It encodes CSARNPAGLHYEQYF.

This clonotype has only a few counts. The chain recombines TRBV4-3 with TRBJ2-1; D remains ambiguous. The CDR3 sequence is 13 residues long. Germline values: CDR1 LGHNA, CDR2 YSLEER. Trimming took 1 base from V and 5 from J, leaving 6 bases between them. This CDR3 reads CASSQASHNEQFF. CDR3 coding DNA: TGCGCCAGCAGCCAAGCGTCCCACAATGAGCAGTTCTTC.

This clonotype was observed a handful of times. J is TRBJ1-4 and V is TRBV10-3; D gene uncertain. Germline V gives CDR1 ENHRY, CDR2 SYGVKD. The ends were cut back, 4 bases at V and 6 bases at J, with 9 bases in the middle. CDR3 length: 13 residues. The DNA of the CDR3 is TGTGCCATCAGTGGGGCGCAGGATGAAAAACTGTTTTTT. This encodes CAISGAQDEKLFF.

The chain employs TRBV14 and TRBJ2-7, with 7 bases that match TRBD2. The CDR3 covers 15 residues. Germline values: CDR1 SGHDN, CDR2 FVKESK. With V trimmed by 4 bases and J by 0 bases, 6 bases remained unmatched. The CDR3 here is CASSPWGGPSYEQYF. The CDR3 region has the DNA TGTGCCAGCAGCCCCTGGGGAGGGCCCTCCTACGAGCAGTACTTC.

This clonotype was detected ten times or more. The genes are TRBV9 and TRBJ2-1; 7 positions agree with TRBD2. The CDR3 spans 15 residues. Looked up from germline, CDR1 is SGDLS and CDR2 is YYNGEE. J gave up 12 bases and V 0 bases, and 12 bases lay outside the gene matches. The CDR3 DNA follows: TGTGCCAGCAGCGTAGGTGAGGAGGCCGGGGGGAGGCAGTTCTTC. Its translation is CASSVGEEAGGRQFF.

The CDR3 loop reads CASSFKGTRQPQHF. CDR3 coding DNA: TGTGCCAGCAGTTTCAAGGGCACAAGGCAGCCCCAGCATTTT. The chain recombines TRBV27 with TRBJ1-5; D not certain. The CDR3 covers 14 residues. V was shortened by 3 bases and J by 7 bases, with 13 bases between the two germline ends. Germline V lookup: CDR1 MNHEY, CDR2 SMNVEV (reference sequence).

The sample holds a few counts of this clonotype. V and J are TRBV9 and TRBJ2-2; D not certain. This CDR3 has 14 amino acids. Germline assignment: CDR1 SGDLS and CDR2 YYNGEE. The V gene lost 3 bases and the J gene lost 0 bases, with 6 bases spanning the gap. CDR3 amino acids: CASSEQPNTGELFF. CDR3 DNA: TGTGCCAGCAGCGAACAGCCGAACACCGGGGAGCTGTTTTTT.

This chain joins TRBV19 and TRBJ2-7; 13 bases agree with TRBD2. CDR3 length: 16 amino acids. Germline lookup yields CDR1 LNHDA and CDR2 SQIVND (reference sequence). Trimming took 5 bases from V and 4 from J; bases not matched to a gene: 8. Written as DNA, the CDR3 is TGTGCCAGTAGTCCCCCGACTAGCGGGAGGAAGTACGAGCAGTACTTC. Amino acids: CASSPPTSGRKYEQYF. The full variable domain, in which reference TRBV19 and TRBJ2-7 provide the parts outside the CDR3, is DGGITQSPKYLFRKEGQNVTLSCEQNLNHDAMYWYRQDPGQGLRLIYYSQIVNDFQKGDIAEGYSVSREKKESFPLTVTSAQKNPTAFYLCASSPPTSGRKYEQYFGPGTRLTVT.

This clonotype appeared a few times. This chain uses TRBV10-3 with TRBJ2-7, with a possible D match to TRBD2 (5 bases). The CDR3 contains 17 residues. Trimming cost V 0 bases and J 3 bases, with 18 bases left between them. CDR1 is ENHRY and CDR2 is SYGVKD in the germline V gene. CDR3 amino acids: CAISESIGAEKFYEQYF. The DNA for the CDR3 is TGTGCCATCAGTGAGTCTATCGGAGCGGAAAAGTTCTACGAGCAGTACTTC.

The chain employs TRBV12-3 or TRBV12-4 and TRBJ2-2; no clear D. This CDR3 is 13 amino acids long. V was clipped by 5 bases and J by 6 bases, with 10 bases between them. In nucleotides, the CDR3 is TGTGCCAGCAGTCTCTGGGCCTCCGGGGAGCTGTTTTTT. Its protein is CASSLWASGELFF.

This clonotype was detected a few times. The chain employs TRBV19 and TRBJ2-7; 9 bases are shared with TRBD1. This CDR3 is built from 17 residues. CDR1 is LNHDA, CDR2 SQIVND, per germline (reference sequence). V was clipped by 3 bases and J by 3 bases; unmatched bases: 12. The CDR3 DNA reads as TGTGCCAGTAGTATTACTCAGGGACAGGGAGGTCTCTACGAGCAGTACTTC. Amino acid sequence: CASSITQGQGGLYEQYF.